This T cell receptor beta chain emerged from a study of early T cells in non-severe SARS-CoV-2 infection. Across the study: Investigators sequenced bulk RNA drawn from unsorted whole blood, and chains remained unpaired. Regarding the study as a whole: Anti-spike CD8 specificities were favored by VDJdb matching, whose results missed private and CD4 specificities.

TCRdb processed the 5' RACE reads anew with MiXCR; each CDR3 protein has one entry. The data hold 25,000 to 35,000 distinct CDR3 sequences, with less than 7.5% observed a single time. The CDR3 runs 11 residues. The V end was cut by 4 bases, the J end by 8 bases, with 11 bases between. The germline V gene encodes CDR1 GTSNPN and CDR2 SVGIG (reference sequence). Ten or more counts support this clonotype. The antigen remains undetermined. Sequenced input: whole blood. The sequence was obtained from an adult who was a healthcare worker with PCR-confirmed SARS-CoV-2 infection or an uninfected control (not recorded which). The rearrangement joins TRBV30 to TRBJ1-1; weak D call: TRBD1 (5 bases). CDR3 region: CAWNRQREAFF. CDR3 bases: TGTGCCTGGAACCGACAGAGGGAAGCTTTCTTT. Supplemented by reference TRBV30 and TRBJ1-1, the full variable domain reads SQTIHQWPATLVQPVGSPLSLECTVEGTSNPNLYWYRQAAGRGLQLLFYSVGIGQISSEVPQNLSASRPQDRQFILSSKKLLLSDSGFYLCAWNRQREAFFGQGTRLTVV.